Shown below are 11 T cell receptor beta chains from a single sample sequenced in a study of T cells in Graves' hyperthyroidism and ophthalmopathy. The CDR3 regions of TCR beta were amplified from RNA transcripts. First-round RT-PCR targeting the TCR CDR3 was performed with the HTBI primer set. TCRdb re-called the multiplex PCR reads with MiXCR, one entry per CDR3 protein. Among some 760,000 distinct CDR3 sequences, approximately 14% were seen once, and the ten largest hold more than 8.5%. The sequenced sample consisted of blood. All receptors come from a woman under 30 with Graves' hyperthyroidism.

The rearrangement uses TRBV18 and TRBJ2-5; D is unresolved. This CDR3 has 13 residues. Trimming shortened V by 3 bases and J by 1 base, and 6 bases separated the two germline ends. Germline V gene sequence: CDR1 KGHSH, CDR2 LQKENI. As DNA, the CDR3 is TGTGCCAGCTCACCTAAGCCCCAAGAGACCCAGTACTTC. Amino acids: CASSPKPQETQYF.

This clonotype was recorded many times. The chain couples TRBV2 to TRBJ1-2, with no clear D. In germline, CDR1 is SNHLY, CDR2 FYNNEI. The CDR3 loop spans 13 amino acids. Between the trimmed V and J ends, which lost 8 bases and 8 bases, there was a span of 18 bases. CDR3 region: CASEWGTRRGYTF. In DNA form, the CDR3 reads TGTGCCAGCGAATGGGGAACAAGACGGGGCTACACCTTC.

This clonotype has only a few counts. The chain uses TRBV5-5 and TRBJ2-1, with 8 bases aligning to TRBD2. This CDR3 has 16 amino acids. Germline CDR1 SGHKS, CDR2 YYEKEE (reference sequence). Losses at the gene ends were 3 bases for V and 5 bases for J; bases not matched to a gene: 10. For the CDR3, the DNA is TGTGCCAGCAGCTCCTATCTAGCGGGCCTTAACAATGAGCAGTTCTTC. This codes for CASSSYLAGLNNEQFF.

The genes are TRBV7-2 and TRBJ1-5; 10 bases are shared with TRBD1. From germline, CDR1 is SGHTA and CDR2 FQGNSA. CDR3 length: 15 residues. V dropped 6 bases and J dropped 5; count of bases not matched to a gene: 7. The CDR3 spells CASSPPGQGYQPQHF. CDR3 DNA: TGTGCCAGCAGTCCTCCGGGACAGGGGTATCAGCCCCAGCATTTT. Drawing the rest from reference TRBV7-2 and TRBJ1-5, the complete variable domain is GAGVSQSPSNKVTEKGKDVELRCDPISGHTALYWYRQSLGQGLEFLIYFQGNSAPDKSGLPSDRFSAERTGGSVSTLTIQRTQQEDSAVYLCASSPPGQGYQPQHFGDGTRLSIL.

This clonotype came up many times. V usage is TRBV13 and J usage is TRBJ1-1; D remains ambiguous. Per germline, CDR1 PRHDT and CDR2 FYEKMQ (reference sequence). V was cut by 3 bases and J by 10 bases, with 12 bases left in between. The CDR3 is 12 residues long. This CDR3 is CASSFVSRVAFF. In nucleotides, the CDR3 is TGTGCCAGCAGCTTTGTTTCGAGGGTAGCTTTCTTT.

This chain connects TRBV2 to TRBJ1-4; possible D gene TRBD1, 6 bases. This CDR3 region has 13 residues. Germline V lookup: CDR1 SNHLY, CDR2 FYNNEI. The V gene lost 8 bases and the J gene lost 7 bases, with 14 bases spanning the gap. The CDR3 region is CASGYREGEKLFF. CDR3 sequence (DNA): TGTGCCAGCGGGTACAGGGAGGGTGAAAAACTGTTTTTT.

The chain combines TRBV6-9 with TRBJ1-2; 9 bases fit TRBD1. Germline CDR1 reads MNHGY; CDR2 reads SVAAGI. Losses at the gene ends were 3 bases for V and 7 bases for J; bases not matched to a gene: 9. The CDR3 has 15 amino acids. The CDR3 nucleotides read TGTGCCAGCAGTTACAGAACACAGGGGGCCGGTGGCTACACCTTC. This encodes CASSYRTQGAGGYTF.

This clonotype occurred a few times. It is likely a read error, because the conserved phenylalanine at the end of the CDR3 is missing. This chain links TRBV15 with TRBJ1-1; no clear D gene. Per the germline V gene, CDR1 is LNHNV and CDR2 is YYDKDF (reference sequence). V was shortened by 2 bases and J by 0 bases, with 7 bases between the two germline ends. This CDR3 is built from 14 residues. Here the CDR3 reads CATSRQALNTEAFS. In nucleotides, the CDR3 is TGTGCCACCAGCAGACAGGCATTGAACACTGAAGCTTTCTCT.

The table lists this clonotype with many counts. The chain has TRBV3-1 and TRBJ1-1; D is uncertain. This CDR3 spans 14 amino acids. CDR1 is LGHDT, CDR2 YNNKEL, per germline (reference sequence). The ends were cut back, 4 bases at V and 8 bases at J, with 17 bases in the middle. The chain's CDR3 is CASSPRTKRAEAFF. In DNA, the CDR3 is TGTGCCAGCAGCCCACGAACGAAAAGGGCCGAAGCTTTCTTT.

This clonotype was found many times. V usage is TRBV5-4 and J usage is TRBJ2-3; D ambiguous. Germline loops: CDR1 SGHNT, CDR2 YYREEE (reference sequence). CDR3 length: 14 amino acids. Trimming stripped 2 bases from V and 2 bases from J, with 9 bases between. The CDR3 DNA sequence: TGTGCCAGCAGCTTCGACCGAGTCACAGATACGCAGTATTTT. Its protein product is CASSFDRVTDTQYF.

This clonotype was seen more than once but under ten times. This chain links TRBV27 with TRBJ2-5; 9 bases agree with TRBD2. Germline V gene sequence: CDR1 MNHEY, CDR2 SMNVEV (reference sequence). This CDR3 has 20 amino acids. The ends lost 2 bases at V and 0 bases at J; junction bases unmatched: 16. The CDR3 loop is CASSLSVGIAGVENQETQYF. The CDR3 DNA follows: TGTGCCAGCAGTTTAAGTGTAGGGATAGCGGGAGTGGAGAACCAAGAGACCCAGTACTTC.